The clone carrying this T cell receptor (beta chain) was seen ten or more times. Its antigen remains unidentified. The sample originates from a study of early T cells in non-severe SARS-CoV-2 infection. About the research overall: Unsorted whole-blood RNA was sequenced in bulk, leaving chains unpaired. Study observations and caveats: VDJdb matching skewed toward anti-spike CD8 responses, missing private and CD4 specificities.

Individual cDNA molecules received unique molecular identifiers during library preparation. MiXCR, run by TCRdb on the 5' RACE reads, gives a single entry per CDR3 protein. This sample has approximately 99,000 distinct CDR3 sequences; around 10% occur once, and the top ten carry less than 3.5%. The CDR3 extends over 16 amino acids. CDR1 is KGHSH, CDR2 LQKENI, per germline. V was pared by 2 bases and J by 8 bases, with 19 bases between. The source is an adult who was a healthcare worker with PCR-confirmed SARS-CoV-2 infection or an uninfected control (not recorded which). The sequenced material came from whole blood. The chain recombines TRBV18 with TRBJ2-1, with D maybe TRBD1 (6 bases). CDR3 nucleotide sequence: TGTGCCAGCTCACCAGCCCAGGGGATCCCTTCTGATGAGCAGTTCTTC. It is translated as CASSPAQGIPSDEQFF.